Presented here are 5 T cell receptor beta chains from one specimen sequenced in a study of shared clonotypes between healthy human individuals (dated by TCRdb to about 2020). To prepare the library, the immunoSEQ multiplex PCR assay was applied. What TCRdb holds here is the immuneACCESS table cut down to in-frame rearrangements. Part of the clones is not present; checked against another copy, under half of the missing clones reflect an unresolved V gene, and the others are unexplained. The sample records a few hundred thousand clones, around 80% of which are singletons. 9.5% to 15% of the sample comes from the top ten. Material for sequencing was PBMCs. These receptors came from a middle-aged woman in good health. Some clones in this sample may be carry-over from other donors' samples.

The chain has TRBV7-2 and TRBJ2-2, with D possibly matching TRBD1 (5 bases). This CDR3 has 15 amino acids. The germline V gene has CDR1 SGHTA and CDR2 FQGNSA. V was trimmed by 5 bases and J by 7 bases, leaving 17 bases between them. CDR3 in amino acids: CASSPLGWGGGELFF. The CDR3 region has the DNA TGTGCCAGCAGCCCCCTGGGGTGGGGCGGCGGGGAGCTGTTTTTT.

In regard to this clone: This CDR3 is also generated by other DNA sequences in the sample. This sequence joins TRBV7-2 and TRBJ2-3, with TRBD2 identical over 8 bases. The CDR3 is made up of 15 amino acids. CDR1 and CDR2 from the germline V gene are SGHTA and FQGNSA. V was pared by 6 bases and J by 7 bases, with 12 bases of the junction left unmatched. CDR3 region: CASSSNGRARYTQYF. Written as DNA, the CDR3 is TGTGCCAGCAGTTCTAACGGGAGGGCCCGTTATACGCAGTATTTT.

The chain's CDR3 is CASSLAAGNTEAFF. The CDR3 DNA follows: TGCGCCAGCAGCTTGGCCGCGGGAAACACTGAAGCTTTCTTT. The J gene is TRBJ1-1, the V gene TRBV5-1, with no clear D. The CDR3 extends over 14 amino acids. CDR1 SGHRS and CDR2 YFSETQ come from the germline V gene. The ends were cut back, 0 bases at V and 2 bases at J, with 8 bases in the middle.

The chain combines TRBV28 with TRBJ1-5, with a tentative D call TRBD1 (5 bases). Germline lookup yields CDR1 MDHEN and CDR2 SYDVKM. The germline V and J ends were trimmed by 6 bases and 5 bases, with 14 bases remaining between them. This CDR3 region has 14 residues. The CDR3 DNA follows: TGTGCCAGCAGGACTGGGACGGGATATCAGCCCCAGCATTTT. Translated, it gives CASRTGTGYQPQHF.

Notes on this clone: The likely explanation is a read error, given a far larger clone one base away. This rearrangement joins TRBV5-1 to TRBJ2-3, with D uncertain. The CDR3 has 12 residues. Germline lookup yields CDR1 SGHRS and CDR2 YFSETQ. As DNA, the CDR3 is TGCGACAGCAGCTTGGCGGCAGATACGCAGTATTTT. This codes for CDSSLAADTQYF.